The 15 T cell receptor beta chains listed next were all sequenced from one sample in a study of T-cell memory formation after mild COVID-19. TCRdb redid the calling of the 5' RACE reads with MiXCR, one entry per CDR3 protein. This repertoire shows a few hundred thousand distinct CDR3 sequences, 24% found once; its top ten account for 8.8%. Sequenced input: PBMCs or a T cell subset sorted from them (not recorded which). The receptors originated from an adult woman who had mild COVID-19 (a few samples of this study predate the infection). Cell type and time point are not known.

V is TRBV6-5 and J is TRBJ2-5; 10 nucleotides align to TRBD2. The germline gives CDR1 MNHEY, CDR2 SVGAGI. The trim removed 2 bases at V and 1 base at J, leaving 7 bases unmatched. The CDR3 is 17 amino acids. This chain's CDR3 is CASSYPTSGEGQETQYF. The CDR3, as DNA: TGTGCCAGCAGTTACCCTACTAGCGGGGAAGGCCAAGAGACCCAGTACTTC.

The rearrangement joins TRBV10-3 to TRBJ2-2, with no clear D. The length of the CDR3 is 13 residues. Germline assignment: CDR1 ENHRY and CDR2 SYGVKD. Between the trimmed V and J ends, which lost 6 bases and 0 bases, there was a span of 5 bases. This CDR3 is CAIRGTNTGELFF. CDR3 nucleotide sequence: TGTGCCATCAGGGGGACGAACACCGGGGAGCTGTTTTTT.

This clonotype occurred a few times. The chain uses TRBV12-3 or TRBV12-4 and TRBJ2-7, with 9 bases fitting TRBD1. J lost 2 bases, V lost 5 bases, and 10 bases had no gene match. CDR3 length equals 16 residues. The CDR3 sequence: CASSPTPGQGPYEQYF. CDR3 sequence (DNA): TGTGCCAGCAGTCCAACTCCGGGACAGGGACCCTACGAGCAGTACTTC.

This clonotype was counted a few times. The chain uses TRBV7-2 and TRBJ2-5, with a possible D match to TRBD1 (5 bases). Germline V lookup: CDR1 SGHTA, CDR2 FQGNSA. Trimming removed 6 bases from V and 4 bases from J, with 21 bases in between. The CDR3 loop spans 16 amino acids. The CDR3, as DNA: TGTGCCAGCAGTCCCGGGTCAGGGCTGGGGTCAGAGACCCAGTACTTC. It translates to CASSPGSGLGSETQYF. The whole variable domain, remainder taken from reference TRBV7-2 and TRBJ2-5, is GAGVSQSPSNKVTEKGKDVELRCDPISGHTALYWYRQSLGQGLEFLIYFQGNSAPDKSGLPSDRFSAERTGGSVSTLTIQRTQQEDSAVYLCASSPGSGLGSETQYFGPGTRLLVL.

This clonotype was seen once. V gene TRBV6-1 combines with J gene TRBJ2-3; maybe TRBD1 (5 bases). The CDR3 covers 13 residues. Looked up from germline, CDR1 is MNHNS and CDR2 is SASEGT. V was cut by 2 bases and J by 6 bases, with 9 bases left in between. The CDR3 nucleotides are TGTGCCAGCAGTGAAAAGGGGTGGGATACGCAGTATTTT. It translates to CASSEKGWDTQYF.

This chain connects TRBV7-8 to TRBJ1-4; no clear D. The V and J ends lost 1 base and 0 bases respectively, with 6 bases between them. The germline V gene has CDR1 SGHVS and CDR2 FQNEAQ. The CDR3 covers 15 residues. The CDR3 DNA is TGTGCCAGCAGCTTAGTCGAAGCAACTAATGAAAAACTGTTTTTT. This encodes CASSLVEATNEKLFF.

V and J are TRBV6-5 and TRBJ2-7; D possibly corresponds to TRBD2 (5 bases). Trimming removed 0 bases at V and 0 bases at J, with 15 bases between. Looked up from germline, CDR1 is MNHEY and CDR2 is SVGAGI. CDR3 length: 17 residues. CDR3 bases: TGTGCCAGCAGTTACTCGATAAGCGGCTCCAGCTCCTACGAGCAGTACTTC. Amino acids: CASSYSISGSSSYEQYF.

This clonotype showed up just a few times. The junction differs from germline at one of its ends, possibly a read error. This chain links TRBV10-3 with TRBJ2-7; D is unresolved. CDR3 size: 12 residues. Germline CDR1 and CDR2: ENHRY and SYGVKD. CDR3 region: CATSSGSHEQYF. DNA for the CDR3: TGTGCCACCTCGTCAGGCTCCCACGAGCAGTACTTC.

CDR3 amino acids: CASSQRTGINTEAFF. CDR3 nucleotide sequence: TGCGCCAGCAGCCAACGGACAGGAATTAACACTGAAGCTTTCTTT. This chain connects TRBV4-1 to TRBJ1-1; 7 nucleotides agree with TRBD1. The germline V gene has CDR1 MGHRA and CDR2 YSYEKL. Trimming took 2 bases from V and 2 from J; bases not matched to a gene: 5. This CDR3 has 15 residues.

This clonotype was seen more than once but under ten times. V and J are TRBV15 and TRBJ2-5; D unresolved. This CDR3 is 13 amino acids long. V lost 3 bases and J 4 bases, leaving 9 bases between the germline ends. Per germline, CDR1 LNHNV and CDR2 YYDKDF (reference sequence). The CDR3 is CATSSEERETQYF. In DNA, the CDR3 is TGTGCCACCAGCAGTGAGGAGCGAGAGACCCAGTACTTC.

This chain uses TRBV30 with TRBJ2-7; no clear D gene. The CDR3 runs 12 residues. The ends were cut back, 0 bases at V and 4 bases at J, with 7 bases in the middle. The germline CDR1 and CDR2 sequences are GTSNPN and SVGIG (reference sequence). The CDR3 spells CAWSVIGYEQYF. The CDR3 DNA follows: TGTGCCTGGAGTGTCATCGGGTACGAGCAGTACTTC.

The CDR3 DNA sequence: TGTGCCAGCAGGGTGGCCGAGGGGGCGAACACCGGGGAGCTGTTTTTT. This encodes CASRVAEGANTGELFF. The genes are TRBV5-6 and TRBJ2-2; tentative D call: TRBD1 (6 bases). Trimming stripped 5 bases from V and 0 bases from J, with 14 bases between. The CDR3 is 16 residues long. In germline, CDR1 is SGHDT, CDR2 YYEEEE.

In this sample, this clonotype turned up a few times. V and J are TRBV7-9 and TRBJ2-3; TRBD1 is a possible D gene (6 bases). V gave up 9 bases and J gave up 1 base, with 11 bases separating them. CDR3 length equals 13 residues. Germline V gene data show CDR1 as SEHNR and CDR2 as FQNEAQ (reference sequence). The CDR3, as DNA: TGTGCCAGGGGGGCGCGAGGCACAGATACGCAGTATTTT. This encodes CARGARGTDTQYF.

The CDR3 nucleotides read TGTGCCACCAGCTGGGGGAAGACTGAAGCTTTCTTT. Its protein product is CATSWGKTEAFF. V is TRBV15 and J is TRBJ1-1, with D possibly being TRBD1 (5 bases). The V end lost 5 bases, the J end lost 5 bases, and 9 bases lay between the germline ends. The CDR3 has 12 amino acids. Germline assignment: CDR1 LNHNV and CDR2 YYDKDF (reference sequence).

In this sample, this clonotype turned up a few times. The chain combines TRBV14 with TRBJ1-2, with D possibly TRBD1 on 5 matching bases. This CDR3 has 14 amino acids. Germline V lookup: CDR1 SGHDN, CDR2 FVKESK. V was shortened by 3 bases and J by 4 bases, with 12 bases between the two germline ends. The CDR3 region has the DNA TGTGCCAGCAGCCAGGGTGGGGCATCCTATGGCTACACCTTC. This encodes CASSQGGASYGYTF.